The 15 T cell receptor beta chains below all came from one sample that was sequenced in a study of OX40 agonist ivuxolimab in advanced cancers. Profiling relied on immunoSEQ multiplex PCR, and the TCRdb table lists in-frame clones only, not all of them. The sample yields 74,000 or so clones, around 93% seen once. The starting material was CD4+ or CD8+ T cells sorted from blood, obtained in a trial of the OX40 agonist ivuxolimab. The receptors were gathered from an adult with an advanced solid tumor such as melanoma, head and neck, liver or kidney cancer.

V gene TRBV19 combines with J gene TRBJ1-4; the match to TRBD1 covers 9 bases. This CDR3 comprises 13 residues. V shed 7 bases, J shed 6 bases, and the junction held 3 bases outside the gene matches. Germline V lookup: CDR1 LNHDA, CDR2 SQIVND (reference sequence). CDR3 protein: CASMDRGDEKLFF. The DNA of the CDR3 is TGTGCCAGTATGGACAGGGGAGATGAAAAACTGTTTTTT.

CDR3 DNA: TGTGCCAGCCACTCCCGAGGATTCAACTATGGCTACACCTTC. It encodes CASHSRGFNYGYTF. The chain uses TRBV28 and TRBJ1-2; D unresolved. V shed 8 bases and J shed 2 bases, with 15 bases lying between them. The CDR3 totals 14 residues. Germline V CDR1 and CDR2: MDHEN, SYDVKM.

This sequence joins TRBV5-1 and TRBJ2-3; tentative D call: TRBD2 (6 bases). In germline, CDR1 is SGHRS, CDR2 YFSETQ. The CDR3 is made up of 14 amino acids. Trimming cost V 2 bases and J 2 bases, with 9 bases left between them. CDR3 loop: CASSLPGVTDTQYF. DNA for the CDR3: TGCGCCAGCAGCTTACCGGGAGTCACAGATACGCAGTATTTT. Combining the CDR3 with reference TRBV5-1 and TRBJ2-3 gives the whole variable domain KAGVTQTPRYLIKTRGQQVTLSCSPISGHRSVSWYQQTPGQGLQFLFEYFSETQRNKGNFPGRFSGRQFSNSRSEMNVSTLELGDSALYLCASSLPGVTDTQYFGPGTRLTVL.

The genes are TRBV19 and TRBJ1-4, with TRBD1 as a possible D gene (5 bases). The length of the CDR3 is 14 residues. Germline V gives CDR1 LNHDA, CDR2 SQIVND (reference sequence). Trimming removed 1 base at V and 4 bases at J, with 7 bases between. CDR3 nucleotide sequence: TGTGCCAGTAGTATAGCAGGGAGTAATGAAAAACTGTTTTTT. It encodes CASSIAGSNEKLFF.

On this clone itself: Other DNA sequences from this sample encode an identical CDR3 as well. The chain carries TRBV5-1 and TRBJ1-1, with D unresolved. This CDR3 region has 13 residues. CDR1 and CDR2 from the germline V gene are SGHRS and YFSETQ. The ends were cut back, 2 bases at V and 8 bases at J, with 13 bases in the middle. CDR3 protein: CASSFGQRTEAFF. The CDR3 DNA is TGCGCCAGCAGCTTTGGCCAGAGGACCGAAGCTTTCTTT.

Of note for this clone: Other nucleotide sequences in the sample specify the same CDR3. Here the CDR3 reads CASSYSTGGYGYTF. As DNA, the CDR3 is TGTGCCAGCAGTTACTCGACGGGGGGCTATGGCTACACCTTC. This sequence joins TRBV6-5 and TRBJ1-2; the D gene is possibly TRBD1 (5 bases). Trimming shortened V by 0 bases and J by 4 bases, and 9 bases separated the two germline ends. Looked up from germline, CDR1 is MNHEY and CDR2 is SVGAGI. The CDR3 has 14 residues.

The V call is TRBV9, the J call TRBJ1-6, with no clear D. V lost 0 bases to trimming and J lost 10 bases, with 8 bases between them. The CDR3 loop spans 13 amino acids. The germline CDR1 and CDR2 sequences are SGDLS and YYNGEE. In DNA form, the CDR3 reads TGTGCCAGCAGCGTAGCGATTGGATCACCCCTCCACTTT. Amino acid sequence: CASSVAIGSPLHF.

On this clone: The junction shows a germline mismatch at one end, possibly a read error. The V call is TRBV30, the J call TRBJ2-7, with 10 bases matching TRBD2. Looked up from germline, CDR1 is GTSNPN and CDR2 is SVGIG (reference sequence). The CDR3 runs to 12 residues. In DNA form, the CDR3 reads TGCGCAAGCGGGAGGGTCCTGCAGGAGCAGTACTTC. Translating gives CASGRVLQEQYF.

The chain has TRBV27 and TRBJ2-5, with TRBD2 matching over 7 bases. CDR3 size: 15 residues. Germline-derived CDR1 and CDR2 are MNHEY and SMNVEV (reference sequence). The trim removed 3 bases at V and 1 base at J, leaving 5 bases unmatched. The CDR3 DNA reads TGTGCCAGCAGTTTGAGGGCTAGCGGCCAAGAGACCCAGTACTTC. Residues: CASSLRASGQETQYF.

The J gene is TRBJ1-3, the V gene TRBV18, with a weak D call TRBD1 (5 bases). V shed 4 bases and J shed 0 bases, with 13 bases lying between them. Germline V gives CDR1 KGHSH, CDR2 LQKENI. The CDR3 has 16 residues. CDR3 residues: CASSLTGTSSGNTIYF. For the CDR3, the DNA is TGTGCCAGCTCACTTACCGGGACGAGCTCTGGAAACACCATATATTTT.

This clone was detected only once. This chain uses TRBV6-6 with TRBJ2-7; D not certain. Trimming cost V 4 bases and J 2 bases, with 15 bases left between them. Germline V gene sequence: CDR1 MNHNY, CDR2 SVGAGI (reference sequence). The CDR3 is made up of 15 amino acids. CDR3 in DNA: TGTGCCAGCAGTTCCCCGGATCAGCCAGCCTACGAGCAGTACTTC. This translates into CASSSPDQPAYEQYF.

The gene calls are TRBV6-5 and TRBJ1-5, with D maybe TRBD1 (5 bases). The germline gives CDR1 MNHEY, CDR2 SVGAGI. Trimming took 2 bases from V and 4 from J, leaving 12 bases between them. There are 15 residues in the CDR3. The CDR3 loop reads CASSYDGRENQPQHF. The CDR3 bases are TGTGCCAGCAGTTACGATGGCAGGGAGAATCAGCCCCAGCATTTT.

The CDR3 DNA reads as TGTGCCAGCAGTGATCTCCCTGGTGGGAACACTGAAGCTTTCTTT. Amino acids: CASSDLPGGNTEAFF. This sequence joins TRBV2 and TRBJ1-1; D not certain. V was shortened by 3 bases and J by 1 base, with 12 bases between the two germline ends. Germline V gives CDR1 SNHLY, CDR2 FYNNEI. The CDR3 length is 15 residues.

The V and J genes are TRBV25-1 and TRBJ1-2; 8 bases agree with TRBD1. J lost 3 bases, V lost 7 bases, and 7 bases had no gene match. The germline V gene encodes CDR1 MGHDK and CDR2 SYGVNS. The CDR3 is made up of 14 amino acids. The CDR3 loop is CASTTGQGDYGYTF. CDR3 sequence (DNA): TGTGCCAGCACAACAGGACAGGGAGACTATGGCTACACCTTC.

The gene calls are TRBV10-1 and TRBJ2-1; 8 bases match TRBD2. Germline loops: CDR1 WNHNN, CDR2 SYGVQD (reference sequence). V lost 5 bases to trimming and J lost 2 bases; unmatched junction nucleotides: 2. The CDR3 extends over 14 amino acids. The CDR3 loop reads CASSRGLAYNEQFF. DNA of the CDR3: TGCGCCAGCAGTCGGGGACTAGCCTACAATGAGCAGTTCTTC.